What follows is one T cell receptor (beta chain) and its context. These data originate in a study of blood T cell repertoires in COVID-19. TCRdb's table, derived via immunoSEQ multiplex PCR, lists solely in-frame clones and lacks some. The data hold about 100,000 clones, with about 81% observed a single time. The germline V and J ends were trimmed by 2 bases and 6 bases, with 13 bases remaining between them. There are 15 residues in the CDR3. Germline loops: CDR1 LNHNV, CDR2 YYDKDF (reference sequence). Specimen: peripheral blood. This chain links TRBV15 with TRBJ1-4, with D possibly TRBD1 on 6 matching bases. The TCR comes from a woman aged 60-70 years with acute or convalescent COVID-19. In DNA form, the CDR3 reads TGTGCCACCAGCAGATACGCAGGGGTCGATGAAAAACTGTTTTTT. Translation gives CATSRYAGVDEKLFF.